Sequencing of this TCR beta chain was carried out in a study of blood T cell repertoires in COVID-19. For the study at large: Acute-phase and convalescent COVID-19 samples originated in the United States, Italy and Spain. The analysed material was cDNA or gDNA that came from T cells, B-cell-depleted T cells, or PBMCs.

Cohorts were determined from participant-reported clinical history. In its sample, this clone was seen once. Sequenced by immunoSEQ multiplex PCR; TCRdb stores in-frame clones only, minus some. The table records approximately 300,000 clones, more than 90% of them present only once. Material: PBMCs or T cells enriched from blood (not recorded which). This receptor was identified in a woman aged 25 to 39 who had been exposed to COVID-19.

This chain's CDR3 is CASSEDRGLDIQYF. In DNA, the CDR3 is TGTGCCAGCAGTGAAGACAGGGGGCTGGACATTCAGTACTTC. The chain employs TRBV2 and TRBJ2-4, with 9 bases aligning to TRBD1. This CDR3 contains 14 residues. From germline, CDR1 is SNHLY and CDR2 FYNNEI. V lost 1 base to trimming and J lost 8 bases; unmatched junction nucleotides: 3.